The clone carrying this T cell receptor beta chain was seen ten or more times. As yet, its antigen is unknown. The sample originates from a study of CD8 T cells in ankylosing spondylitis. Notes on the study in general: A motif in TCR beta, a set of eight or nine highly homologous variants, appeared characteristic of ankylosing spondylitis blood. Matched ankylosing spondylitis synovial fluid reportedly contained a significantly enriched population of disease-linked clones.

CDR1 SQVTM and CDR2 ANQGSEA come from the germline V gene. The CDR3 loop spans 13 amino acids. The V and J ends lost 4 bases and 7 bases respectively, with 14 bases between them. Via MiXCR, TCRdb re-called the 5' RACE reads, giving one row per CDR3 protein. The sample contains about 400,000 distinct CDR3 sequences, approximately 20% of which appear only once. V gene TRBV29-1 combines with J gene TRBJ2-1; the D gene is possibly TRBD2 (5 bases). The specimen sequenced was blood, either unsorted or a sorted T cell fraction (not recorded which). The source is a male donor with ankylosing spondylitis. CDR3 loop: CSVVPGGSNEQFF. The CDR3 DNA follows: TGCAGCGTTGTTCCGGGCGGGTCGAATGAGCAGTTCTTC.